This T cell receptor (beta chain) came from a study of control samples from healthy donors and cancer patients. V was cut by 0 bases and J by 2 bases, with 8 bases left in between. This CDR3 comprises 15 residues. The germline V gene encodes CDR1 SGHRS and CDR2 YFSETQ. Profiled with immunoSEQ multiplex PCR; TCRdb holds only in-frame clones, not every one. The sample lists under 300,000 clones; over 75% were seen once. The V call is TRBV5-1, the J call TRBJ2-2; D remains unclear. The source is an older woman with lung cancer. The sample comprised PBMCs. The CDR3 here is CASSLDPGNTGELFF. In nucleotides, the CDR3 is TGCGCCAGCAGCTTGGACCCAGGAAACACCGGGGAGCTGTTTTTT.